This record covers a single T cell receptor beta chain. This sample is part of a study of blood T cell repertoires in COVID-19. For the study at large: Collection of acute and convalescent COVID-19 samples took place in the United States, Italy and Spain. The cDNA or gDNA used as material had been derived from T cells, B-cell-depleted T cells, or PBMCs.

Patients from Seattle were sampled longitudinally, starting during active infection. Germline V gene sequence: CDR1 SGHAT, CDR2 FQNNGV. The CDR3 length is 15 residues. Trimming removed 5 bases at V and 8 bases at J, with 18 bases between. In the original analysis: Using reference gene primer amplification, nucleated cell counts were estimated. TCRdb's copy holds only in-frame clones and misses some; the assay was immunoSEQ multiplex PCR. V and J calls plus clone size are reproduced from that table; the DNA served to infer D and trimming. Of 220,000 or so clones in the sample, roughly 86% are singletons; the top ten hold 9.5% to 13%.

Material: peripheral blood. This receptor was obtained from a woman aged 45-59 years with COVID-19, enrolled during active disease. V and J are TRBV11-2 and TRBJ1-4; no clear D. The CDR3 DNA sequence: TGTGCCAGCAGCCCGTCGGGAGTAGGCCGCGAAAAACTGTTTTTT. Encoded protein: CASSPSGVGREKLFF. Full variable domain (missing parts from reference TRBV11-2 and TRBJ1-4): EAGVAQSPRYKIIEKRQSVAFWCNPISGHATLYWYQQILGQGPKLLIQFQNNGVVDDSQLPKDRFSAERLKGVDSTLKIQPAKLEDSAVYLCASSPSGVGREKLFFGSGTQLSVL.